This TCR beta chain stems from a study of OX40 agonist ivuxolimab in advanced cancers. General study points: Which antigen the expanded peripheral T cells recognized is unknown.

To note about this clone: As yet, its antigen is unknown.

Excluded were patients having autoimmune disease history or systemic immunosuppression. Collection of blood occurred at baseline, at cycle 4 day 1, and at cycle 7 day 1. The V gene end was trimmed by 6 bases and the J gene end by 8 bases; junction bases not matched to a gene: 19. In germline, CDR1 is GTSNPN, CDR2 SVGIG (reference sequence). The CDR3 extends over 17 amino acids. The method was immunoSEQ multiplex PCR; TCRdb's version includes in-frame clones alone and lacks a portion of them. The sample records just over 90,000 clones, more than 75% being singletons. Specimen: CD4+ or CD8+ T cells sorted from blood, collected in a trial of the OX40 agonist ivuxolimab. The TCR was taken from an adult with an advanced solid tumor such as melanoma, head and neck, liver or kidney cancer. The chain employs TRBV30 and TRBJ2-1; 10 nucleotides agree with TRBD1. The CDR3 sequence: CACLVTVFWTGGDEQFF. As DNA, the CDR3 is TGTGCCTGCCTCGTGACGGTTTTCTGGACAGGGGGGGATGAGCAGTTCTTC.